Listed below are T cell receptor beta chains from one sample, sequenced in a study of tumour-infiltrating T cells in Burkitt lymphoma. TCRdb keeps only in-frame clones here, not all; method: immunoSEQ multiplex PCR. The data hold more than 8,500 clones, with about three fifths observed a single time. Sequences were obtained from tumor tissue. The receptors here all came from a human donor with diffuse large B-cell lymphoma. CDR3s include the opening cysteine and the closing phenylalanine or tryptophan. D genes are given only for firm matches. Some rows have no size entry. The others give once, few or many, or a class for an expanded clone.

TRBV7-2	NA	NA	TRBJ1-1	15	TGTGCCAGCAGCCCAAACGGGGGTCAGAACACTGAAGCTTTCTTT	CASSPNGGQNTEAFF
TRBV6-1	NA	NA	TRBJ1-1	13	TGTGCCAGCCGGAAGTTGGGTAACACTGAAGCTTTCTTT	CASRKLGNTEAFF
TRBV6-5	TRBD1	NA	TRBJ1-2	15	TGTGCCAGCAGTTACTCGAGTGCCAGGGGGTATGGCTACACCTTC	CASSYSSARGYGYTF
TRBV19	TRBD1	few	TRBJ2-7	14	TGTGCCAGTAGTCCCGGGACAGGGGGCTACGAGCAGTACTTC	CASSPGTGGYEQYF
TRBV7-9	NA	NA	TRBJ2-7	14	TGTGCCAGCAGCTTACTCAGCGTATCCTACGAGCAGTACTTC	CASSLLSVSYEQYF
TRBV30	TRBD1	NA	TRBJ1-2	16	TGTGCCTGGAGTGTTGGGACGGGGACAGTCAACTATGGCTACACCTTC	CAWSVGTGTVNYGYTF
TRBV7-8	NA	NA	TRBJ1-1	14	TGTGCCAGCAGCTTATCGGTCGTTAACACTGAAGCTTTCTTT	CASSLSVVNTEAFF
TRBV5-1	NA	NA	TRBJ1-2	15	TGCGCCAGAAGCTTTTACCCCCAGGGGAGCTATGGCTACACCTTC	CARSFYPQGSYGYTF
TRBV6-1	NA	NA	TRBJ2-5	14	TGTGCCAGCAGGAGCCTCAGAGGCGGCGAGACCCAGTACTTC	CASRSLRGGETQYF
TRBV29-1	NA	NA	TRBJ1-1	13	TGCAGCGCCTTGGACAGAAGGAACACTGAAGCTTTCTTT	CSALDRRNTEAFF
TRBV12-5	TRBD2	NA	TRBJ2-1	15	TGTGCTAGTGGACTGGGACTAGCTACCTACAATGAGCAGTTCTTC	CASGLGLATYNEQFF
TRBV28	NA	NA	TRBJ1-6	12	TGTGCCAGCGAGGGTATGAGATCACCCCTCCACTTT	CASEGMRSPLHF
TRBV15	NA	NA	TRBJ1-5	13	TGTGCCACCAGCGCCCGTAATAGGTCGCCCCAGCATTTT	CATSARNRSPQHF
TRBV11-2	TRBD1	NA	TRBJ2-7	15	TGTGCCAGCAGTTCCCCGGGACAGGGGTTCCACGAGCAGTACTTC	CASSSPGQGFHEQYF
TRBV5-1	NA	NA	TRBJ2-7	17	TGCGCCAGCAGCTTGGCCCCCGCACAGGGTATCACCTACGAGCAGTACTTC	CASSLAPAQGITYEQYF
TRBV29-1	TRBD1	NA	TRBJ2-7	12	TGCAGCGTGAGACAGGGGTCCTACGAGCAGTACTTC	CSVRQGSYEQYF
TRBV7-2	NA	NA	TRBJ1-1	13	TGTGCCAGCACCCCCCGTCGAGTCACTGAAGCTTTCTTT	CASTPRRVTEAFF
TRBV6-1	NA	NA	TRBJ1-5	17	TGTGCCAGCAGTGAAGGCCACCGGACAGCTCTTGATCAGCCCCAGCATTTT	CASSEGHRTALDQPQHF
TRBV28	NA	NA	TRBJ2-2	13	TGTGCCAGCAGTTTGCTCGAGGCCGGGGAGCTGTTTTTT	CASSLLEAGELFF
TRBV4-2	NA	NA	TRBJ1-2	13	TGTGCCAGCAGCCAAGGCGCCACTGATGGCTACACCTTC	CASSQGATDGYTF
TRBV7-9	TRBD1	NA	TRBJ1-1	13	TGTGCCAGCAGCGAGGGACAGTGGACTGAAGCTTTCTTT	CASSEGQWTEAFF
TRBV30	NA	few	TRBJ1-2	13	TGTGCCTGGAGACAGGGCGGGAGGTATGGCTACACCTTC	CAWRQGGRYGYTF
TRBV5-4	NA	NA	TRBJ2-7	15	TGTGCCAGCAGCTTGAAAGGTAGGAAGAACGGCGAGCAGTACTTC	CASSLKGRKNGEQYF
TRBV30	NA	NA	TRBJ1-1	15	TGTGCCTGGAGTCATCCTTCGGACACAAACACTGAAGCTTTCTTT	CAWSHPSDTNTEAFF
TRBV2	NA	NA	TRBJ1-2	12	TGTGCCAGCAGGGAGGGGTTCTATGGCTACACCTTC	CASREGFYGYTF
TRBV2	NA	NA	TRBJ1-1	13	TGTGCCAGCAGTTCCACAGTGAACACTGAAGCTTTCTTT	CASSSTVNTEAFF
TRBV6-1	TRBD1	NA	TRBJ1-2	15	TGTGCCAGCAGTGGTACAGGGGGCGCTCGCTATGGCTACACCTTC	CASSGTGGARYGYTF
TRBV5-1	TRBD1	NA	TRBJ1-5	13	TGCGCCAGCAGCCTGGGACAGGATCAGCCCCAGCATTTT	CASSLGQDQPQHF
TRBV2	TRBD2	NA	TRBJ2-7	15	TGTGCCAGCAGTGAGAGTAGCGGGGGCTCCTACGAGCAGTACTTC	CASSESSGGSYEQYF
TRBV6-1	NA	NA	TRBJ2-7	14	TGTGCCAGCAGTGATCCTCCGGGACAAGCGGCGGCGTACTTC	CASSDPPGQAAAYF